These 15 T cell receptor beta chains were all obtained from the same sample, sequenced in a study of a mutant IDH1 vaccine in newly diagnosed glioma. Produced via immunoSEQ multiplex PCR; TCRdb's table is partial and in-frame only. The sample includes about 40,000 clones, 90% to 95% seen only once; the top ten take about 2.6%. Time point meaning: week 5, during vaccination. Every single dose of the vaccine, 300 ug of mutant IDH1 20-mer peptide, came with topical imiquimod. Antigens of these TCRs are unknown. Sequenced here: PBMCs, sampled from a glioma patient whose treatment included an IDH1 peptide vaccine. The receptors stem from a man in his forties or fifties with glioma.

J is TRBJ1-5 and V is TRBV7-8, with 9 bases aligning to TRBD1. This CDR3 region has 16 residues. CDR1 is SGHVS and CDR2 is FQNEAQ in the germline V gene. Trimming removed 5 bases from V and 3 bases from J; junction bases left unmatched: 8. The CDR3 DNA sequence: TGTGCCAGCAGCATCCGGACAGGGGCTATCAATCAGCCCCAGCATTTT. Its protein product is CASSIRTGAINQPQHF.

V and J are TRBV9 and TRBJ1-1; D not certain. The CDR3 consists of 15 residues. V gave up 0 bases and J gave up 0 bases, with 9 bases separating them. Germline V gene data show CDR1 as SGDLS and CDR2 as YYNGEE. The CDR3, as DNA: TGTGCCAGCAGCGTAGTTTCTTCTATGAACACTGAAGCTTTCTTT. It translates to CASSVVSSMNTEAFF. Together with reference TRBV9 and TRBJ1-1, the CDR3 gives the full variable domain: DSGVTQTPKHLITATGQRVTLRCSPRSGDLSVYWYQQSLDQGLQFLIQYYNGEERAKGNILERFSAQQFPDLHSELNLSSLELGDSALYFCASSVVSSMNTEAFFGQGTRLTVV.

The chain uses TRBV7-6 and TRBJ2-3; D could derive from TRBD1 or TRBD2 (5 bases each). The CDR3 runs to 15 residues. CDR1 and CDR2 (germline): SGHVS, FNYEAQ. V was shortened by 5 bases and J by 1 base, with 13 bases between the two germline ends. CDR3 nucleotides: TGTGCCAGCAGCCTTGGGACCTGGGGCACAGATACGCAGTATTTT. Its protein is CASSLGTWGTDTQYF.

The V gene is TRBV6-5, the J gene TRBJ1-1, with TRBD1 as a possible D gene (5 bases). The germline gives CDR1 MNHEY, CDR2 SVGAGI. The V gene lost 2 bases and the J gene lost 4 bases, with 8 bases spanning the gap. The CDR3 runs 13 residues. This chain's CDR3 is CASSYLGGTEAFF. CDR3 DNA: TGTGCCAGCAGTTACCTGGGGGGCACTGAAGCTTTCTTT.

V usage is TRBV5-4 and J usage is TRBJ2-2; 11 positions agree with TRBD2. CDR1 is SGHNT, CDR2 YYREEE, per germline (reference sequence). CDR3 length: 20 residues. The trim removed 4 bases at V and 6 bases at J, leaving 20 bases unmatched. The CDR3 protein is CASSGGTLAGAPLGPGELFF. CDR3 nucleotide sequence: TGTGCCAGCAGCGGGGGGACACTAGCGGGGGCCCCTTTGGGTCCCGGGGAGCTGTTTTTT.

The chain combines TRBV6-1 with TRBJ2-3, with D possibly TRBD1 on 5 matching bases. Germline lookup yields CDR1 MNHNS and CDR2 SASEGT. The CDR3 is made up of 16 amino acids. V dropped 4 bases and J dropped 4 bases, with 18 bases sitting between them. The DNA of the CDR3 is TGTGCCAGCAGTGCGTGGGGCGTGGGCCTTGCAGATACGCAGTATTTT. Residues: CASSAWGVGLADTQYF.

The V gene is TRBV7-2, the J gene TRBJ2-2, with D maybe TRBD2 (5 bases). Germline loops: CDR1 SGHTA, CDR2 FQGNSA. V lost 4 bases and J 4 bases, leaving 13 bases between the germline ends. This CDR3 has 15 amino acids. The CDR3 coding sequence is TGTGCCAGCAGCTCCGGACTGGCACGCACCGGGGAGCTGTTTTTT. This encodes CASSSGLARTGELFF.

This chain connects TRBV30 to TRBJ1-1; D is uncertain. Germline V gene lookup returns CDR1 GTSNPN and CDR2 SVGIG (reference sequence). Trimming took 1 base from V and 5 from J, leaving 5 bases between them. The CDR3 length is 11 residues. CDR3 nucleotides: TGTGCCTGGAGTGGACGTACTGAAGCTTTCTTT. Amino acid sequence: CAWSGRTEAFF.

The chain has TRBV11-1 and TRBJ2-7; 7 nucleotides align to TRBD1. The CDR3 has 14 amino acids. Per germline, CDR1 SGHAT and CDR2 FQDESV (reference sequence). The junction had 8 bases not matched to a gene; V was cut back by 5 bases and J by 4 bases. The CDR3 is CASSLTGQTYEQYF. Written as DNA, the CDR3 is TGTGCCAGCAGCCTTACGGGACAGACATACGAGCAGTACTTC. Filled out from reference TRBV11-1 and TRBJ2-7, the complete variable domain reads EAEVAQSPRYKITEKSQAVAFWCDPISGHATLYWYRQILGQGPELLVQFQDESVVDDSQLPKDRFSAERLKGVDSTLKIQPAELGDSAMYLCASSLTGQTYEQYFGPGTRLTVT.

This clone was counted once. This chain connects TRBV2 to TRBJ1-3; 7 nucleotides align to TRBD1. The CDR3 totals 14 residues. V shed 6 bases, J shed 5 bases, and the junction held 7 bases outside the gene matches. The V gene's germline CDR1 is SNHLY and CDR2 FYNNEI. The CDR3 sequence is CASRSTGNRNTIYF. CDR3 sequence (DNA): TGTGCCAGCAGGTCGACAGGGAATAGAAACACCATATATTTT.

The CDR3 here is CASSHGLAGGPETQYF. Written as DNA, the CDR3 is TGTGCCAGCAGCCATGGACTAGCGGGAGGCCCAGAGACCCAGTACTTC. This chain uses TRBV7-9 with TRBJ2-5; 14 nucleotides match TRBD2. The V gene's germline CDR1 is SEHNR and CDR2 FQNEAQ (reference sequence). J was trimmed by 4 bases and V by 5 bases; bases with no gene match: 6. The length of the CDR3 is 16 residues.

The V gene is TRBV19, the J gene TRBJ1-6; no definite D call. The CDR3 spans 14 residues. Deletions cut 3 bases from V and 5 bases from J, with 8 bases between. The germline V gene encodes CDR1 LNHDA and CDR2 SQIVND (reference sequence). Here the CDR3 reads CASSISENNSPLHF. The DNA of the CDR3 is TGTGCCAGTAGTATCTCGGAGAATAATTCACCCCTCCACTTT.

The genes are TRBV4-3 and TRBJ2-3; 7 bases are a match to TRBD1. V shed 3 bases and J 3 bases; nucleotides not matched to a gene: 9. Germline lookup yields CDR1 LGHNA and CDR2 YSLEER. CDR3 length: 16 amino acids. The CDR3 bases are TGCGCCAGCAGCCAGGGCCCCGGGACAGAGACAGATACGCAGTATTTT. The encoded protein is CASSQGPGTETDTQYF.

V and J are TRBV7-2 and TRBJ2-5, with TRBD2 matching over 7 bases. Germline CDR1 reads SGHTA; CDR2 reads FQGNSA. J lost 2 bases, V lost 4 bases, and 10 bases had no gene match. This CDR3 spans 16 amino acids. The CDR3 nucleotides are TGTGCCAGCAGCTCCATTTGGACTAGTGCACAAGAGACCCAGTACTTC. Amino acid sequence: CASSSIWTSAQETQYF. Complete variable domain (other parts from reference TRBV7-2 and TRBJ2-5): GAGVSQSPSNKVTEKGKDVELRCDPISGHTALYWYRQSLGQGLEFLIYFQGNSAPDKSGLPSDRFSAERTGGSVSTLTIQRTQQEDSAVYLCASSSIWTSAQETQYFGPGTRLLVL.

The chain employs TRBV10-3 and TRBJ2-1, with 11 bases that match TRBD2. V lost 3 bases, J lost 10 bases, and 11 bases stayed unmatched. Germline CDR1 reads ENHRY; CDR2 reads SYGVKD. The CDR3 runs 16 residues. CDR3 protein: CAISEYLAGGGGEQFF. CDR3 in DNA: TGTGCCATCAGTGAATATCTAGCGGGGGGTGGCGGCGAGCAGTTCTTC.